The 6 T cell receptor beta chains below were found in one sample sequenced in a study of early T cells in non-severe SARS-CoV-2 infection. Each CDR3 protein is one row after TCRdb ran MiXCR on the 5' RACE reads. Among approximately 88,000 distinct CDR3 sequences listed, roughly 13% were seen once. Material: whole blood. These receptors originate from an adult who was a healthcare worker with PCR-confirmed SARS-CoV-2 infection or an uninfected control (not recorded which).

This clonotype was observed a few times. The V gene is TRBV7-9, the J gene TRBJ2-2; 7 nucleotides align to TRBD2. Germline V lookup: CDR1 SEHNR, CDR2 FQNEAQ (reference sequence). The CDR3 has 15 amino acids. V shed 3 bases and J 0 bases; nucleotides not matched to a gene: 1. CDR3: CASSFLAANTGELFF. Written as DNA, the CDR3 is TGTGCCAGCAGCTTCCTAGCGGCGAACACCGGGGAGCTGTTTTTT.

This clonotype came up a few times. The chain carries TRBV12-5 and TRBJ1-3; 7 positions agree with TRBD1. This CDR3 region has 13 residues. Germline-derived CDR1 and CDR2 are LGHNT and FRNRAP. CDR3 DNA: TGTGACCGACAGGGAATCCCTGGAAACACCATATATTTT. Translation gives CDRQGIPGNTIYF.

As to this clonotype: Just one base apart from a much larger clone, this may be a read error. This chain connects TRBV7-2 to TRBJ2-7; TRBD2 is a possible D gene (6 bases). This CDR3 region has 14 residues. CDR1 is SGHTA and CDR2 is FQGNSA in the germline V gene. The CDR3 DNA reads as TGTGCCAGCAGCCCCGGGACTTCCTCCCACGACCAGTACTTC. Its protein is CASSPGTSSHDQYF.

The table lists this clonotype with many counts. The J gene is TRBJ2-3, the V gene TRBV7-6; no firm D call. Between the trimmed V and J ends, which lost 5 bases and 6 bases, there was a span of 6 bases. CDR1 is SGHVS, CDR2 FNYEAQ, per germline. The CDR3 contains 11 residues. As DNA, the CDR3 is TGTGCCAGCAGCATAGGGGATACGCAGTATTTT. This gives the protein CASSIGDTQYF. Combining the CDR3 with reference TRBV7-6 and TRBJ2-3 gives the whole variable domain GAGVSQSPRYKVTKRGQDVALRCDPISGHVSLYWYRQALGQGPEFLTYFNYEAQQDKSGLPNDRFSAERPEGSISTLTIQRTEQRDSAMYRCASSIGDTQYFGPGTRLTVL.

The chain combines TRBV20-1 with TRBJ1-2, with 10 bases fitting TRBD1. The CDR3 runs 13 residues. Looked up from germline, CDR1 is DFQATT and CDR2 is SNEGSKA (reference sequence). Losses at the gene ends were 5 bases for V and 3 bases for J; bases not matched to a gene: 3. DNA of the CDR3: TGCAGTGCTCCGGGACAGGGGTACTATGGCTACACCTTC. Its translation is CSAPGQGYYGYTF.

This clonotype occurred many times. The rearrangement uses TRBV6-2 or TRBV6-3 and TRBJ2-1; TRBD1 or TRBD2 may be the D gene (5 bases each). Deletions cut 3 bases from V and 8 bases from J, with 11 bases between. This CDR3 is built from 13 residues. Germline CDR1 and CDR2: MNHEY and SVGEGT. The CDR3: CASSYIGTHEQFF. The CDR3 DNA sequence: TGTGCCAGCAGTTATATCGGGACCCATGAGCAGTTCTTC.